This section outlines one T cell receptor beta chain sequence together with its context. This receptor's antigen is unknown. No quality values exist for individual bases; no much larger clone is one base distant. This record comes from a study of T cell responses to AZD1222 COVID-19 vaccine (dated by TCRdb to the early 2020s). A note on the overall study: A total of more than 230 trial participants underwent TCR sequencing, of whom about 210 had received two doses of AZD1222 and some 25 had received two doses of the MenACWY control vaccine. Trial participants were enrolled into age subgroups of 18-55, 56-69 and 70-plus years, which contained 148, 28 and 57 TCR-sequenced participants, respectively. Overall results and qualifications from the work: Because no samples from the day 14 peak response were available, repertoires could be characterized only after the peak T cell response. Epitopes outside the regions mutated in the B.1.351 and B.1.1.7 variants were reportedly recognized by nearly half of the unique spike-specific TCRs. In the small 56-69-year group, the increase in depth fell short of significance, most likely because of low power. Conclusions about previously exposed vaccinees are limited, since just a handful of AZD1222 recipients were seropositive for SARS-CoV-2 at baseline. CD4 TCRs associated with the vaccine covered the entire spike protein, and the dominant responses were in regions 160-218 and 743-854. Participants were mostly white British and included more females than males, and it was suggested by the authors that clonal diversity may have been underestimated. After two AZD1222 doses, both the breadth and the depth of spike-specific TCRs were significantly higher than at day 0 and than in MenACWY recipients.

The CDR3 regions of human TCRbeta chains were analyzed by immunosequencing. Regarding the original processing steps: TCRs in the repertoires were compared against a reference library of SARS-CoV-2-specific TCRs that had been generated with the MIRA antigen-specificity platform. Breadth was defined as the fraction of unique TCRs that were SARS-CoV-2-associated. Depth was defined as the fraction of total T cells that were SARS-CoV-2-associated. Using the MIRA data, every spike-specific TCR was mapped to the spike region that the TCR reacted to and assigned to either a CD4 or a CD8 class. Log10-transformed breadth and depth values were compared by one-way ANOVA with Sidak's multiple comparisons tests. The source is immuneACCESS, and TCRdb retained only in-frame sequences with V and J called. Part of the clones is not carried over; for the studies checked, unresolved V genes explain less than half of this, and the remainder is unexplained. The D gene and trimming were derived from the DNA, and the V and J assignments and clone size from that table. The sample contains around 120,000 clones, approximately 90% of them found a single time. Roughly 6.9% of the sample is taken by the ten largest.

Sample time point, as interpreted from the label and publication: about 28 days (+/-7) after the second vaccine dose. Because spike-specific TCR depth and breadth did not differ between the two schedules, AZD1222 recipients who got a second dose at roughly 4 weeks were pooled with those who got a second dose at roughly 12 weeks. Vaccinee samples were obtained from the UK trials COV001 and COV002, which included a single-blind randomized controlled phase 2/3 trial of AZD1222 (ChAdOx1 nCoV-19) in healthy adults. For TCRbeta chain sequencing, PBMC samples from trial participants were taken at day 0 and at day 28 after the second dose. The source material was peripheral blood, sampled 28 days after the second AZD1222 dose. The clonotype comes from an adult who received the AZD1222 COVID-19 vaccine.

In nucleotides, the sequence is TGTGCCAGCAGCTTAGTCCTCTCTAGCTCCTACGAGCAGTACTTC. This is translated as CASSLVLSSSYEQYF. The rearrangement combines TRBV11-1 with TRBJ2-7; the D gene is not confidently resolved. Reading the germline V gene (reference sequence) gives CDR1 SGHAT and CDR2 FQDESV. Trimming at the junction amounts to 1 base on V and 0 bases on J, and the germline ends lie 10 bases apart. Spanning cysteine to phenylalanine, the CDR3 consists of 15 amino acids. Only the CDR3 portion is preserved as DNA: 45 bases, with reading frame beginning at the first base.